This T cell receptor (beta chain) was recorded in a study of CD8 T cells in ankylosing spondylitis. One entry per CDR3 protein, called by TCRdb with MiXCR from the 5' RACE reads. The sample contains about 130,000 distinct CDR3 sequences, roughly an eighth of which appear only once. In this sample, this clonotype turned up many times. Its antigen is unidentified. Regarding the study as a whole: Earlier literature documents some of the motif variants in reactive arthritis synovial fluid and blood. Apparently characteristic of ankylosing spondylitis blood was a TCR beta motif (under ten highly homologous variants).

Germline V CDR1 and CDR2: MNHNY, SVGAGI (reference sequence). CDR3 length: 11 amino acids. Trimming removed 6 bases at V and 3 bases at J, with 2 bases between. The sequence derives from a female donor with ankylosing spondylitis or in good health (not recorded which). The sequencing sample was made of blood, either unsorted or a sorted T cell fraction (not recorded which). The chain joins TRBV6-6 to TRBJ2-2; D is unclear. CDR3 nucleotide sequence: TGTGCCAGCAGAGACACCGGGGAGCTGTTTTTT. Translating gives CASRDTGELFF.